Sequencing of this T cell receptor beta chain was carried out in a study of tumor-infiltrating lymphocytes in localized non-small cell lung cancer. General observations from the study: Not all patients were TCR sequenced, owing to tissue quantity. Tumor T-cell fraction from TCR sequencing was not associated with recurrence-free survival (p = 0.61). Compared with uninvolved lung, tumors showed higher T cell infiltration by TCRbeta sequencing. T-cell fraction did not differ between immunotypes IM1 and IM2.

Comments on this clone: Its matching antigen is unknown.

Repertoires were generated with immunoSEQ multiplex PCR, while TCRdb's copy carries only in-frame clones and drops some. Of 12,000 or so clones in the sample, roughly 89% are singletons; the top ten hold under 9.5%. The germline V gene has CDR1 MDHEN and CDR2 SYDVKM. V was shortened by 5 bases and J by 9 bases, with 11 bases between the two germline ends. This CDR3 is 12 amino acids long. This TCR was sampled from a human donor with non-small cell lung cancer. This chain links TRBV28 with TRBJ2-1, with unresolved D. Material for sequencing was lung tumor tissue. The chain's CDR3 is CASSPLTGEQFF. The CDR3 DNA reads as TGTGCCAGCAGTCCCCTTACCGGTGAGCAGTTCTTC. The complete variable domain, with remaining parts taken from reference TRBV28 and TRBJ2-1, reads DVKVTQSSRYLVKRTGEKVFLECVQDMDHENMFWYRQDPGLGLRLIYFSYDVKMKEKGDIPEGYSVSREKKERFSLILESASTNQTSMYLCASSPLTGEQFFGPGTRLTVL.